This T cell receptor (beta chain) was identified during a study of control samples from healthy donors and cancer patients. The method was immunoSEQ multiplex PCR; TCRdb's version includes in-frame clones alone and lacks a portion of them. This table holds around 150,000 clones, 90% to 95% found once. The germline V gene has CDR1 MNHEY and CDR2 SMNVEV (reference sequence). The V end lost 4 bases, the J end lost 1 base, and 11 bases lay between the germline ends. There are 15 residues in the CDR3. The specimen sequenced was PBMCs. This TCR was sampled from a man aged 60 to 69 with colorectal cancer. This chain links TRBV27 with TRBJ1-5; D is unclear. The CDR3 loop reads CASSSNGVSNQPQHF. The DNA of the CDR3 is TGTGCCAGCAGTTCAAACGGGGTGAGCAATCAGCCCCAGCATTTT.